The present entry profiles one TCR beta chain with its context. The target antigen is unknown. This entry comes from a study of regulatory T cells in long-lasting Graves disease. The study, taken as a whole, reports: No thyroid tissue was studied; the work used peripheral blood only. Gene preferences differed: TRBV28, TRBJ1-2, TRBJ2-5 in persistent cases.

CDR3-region Arm-PCR and iRepertoire HTBI primers produced the TCR beta libraries. Using its own MiXCR run on the multiplex PCR reads, TCRdb lists one record per CDR3 protein. The sample yields 580,000 or so distinct CDR3 sequences, about 15% seen once. V was cut by 0 bases and J by 8 bases, with 11 bases left in between. Germline CDR1 reads SGHRS; CDR2 reads YFSETQ. The CDR3 has 14 amino acids. Time point denoted: newly diagnosed GD, antithyroid drugs for less than 3 months. Extracted RNA from PBMCs served as the source of the TCR library. These data were also reused for a study on T cells in Graves' hyperthyroidism and ophthalmopathy. That paper adds: Ophthalmopathy was separated from stable hyperthyroidism by a 13 V-J model.

Sequences were derived from peripheral blood mononuclear cells (PBMCs), sampled at new diagnosis, from a patient treated with antithyroid drugs. The J gene is TRBJ1-4, the V gene TRBV5-1; D unclear. The origin of this receptor is a man between 18 and 29 years old with Graves disease. The CDR3 protein is CASSLDLSKEKLFF. The DNA of the CDR3 is TGCGCCAGCAGCTTGGACCTTTCCAAGGAAAAACTGTTTTTT.